The 15 T cell receptor beta chains below were found in one sample sequenced in a study of cytomegalovirus exposure and HLA in healthy donors. Vbeta (60) and Jbeta (13) primers were used in the PCR. Here immunoSEQ multiplex PCR was the method, and the copy in TCRdb shows in-frame clones only, minus some. This table holds about 120,000 clones, about 72% found once. Sequencing was carried out using PBMCs. The receptors come from a man in his fifties or sixties in good health and CMV-seropositive.

The chain is built from TRBV7-2 and TRBJ2-5; TRBD1 aligns across 7 bases. V was clipped by 2 bases and J by 5 bases; unmatched bases: 2. There are 13 residues in the CDR3. CDR1 SGHTA and CDR2 FQGNSA come from the germline V gene. Here the CDR3 reads CASSLSRGETQYF. As DNA, the CDR3 is TGTGCCAGCAGCTTAAGCAGGGGGGAGACCCAGTACTTC.

This clone was recorded a few times. The rearrangement uses TRBV11-3 and TRBJ1-2, with TRBD1 identical over 9 bases. Trimming at V came to 5 bases and at J to 5 bases, leaving 12 bases not matched to a gene. The CDR3 covers 16 residues. CDR1 and CDR2 from the germline V gene are SGHNT and YENEEA. CDR3 residues: CASSKGEVGTGYGYTF. Written as DNA, the CDR3 is TGTGCCAGCAGCAAAGGCGAGGTCGGGACAGGGTATGGCTACACCTTC.

This clone was found a few times. The chain has TRBV4-1 and TRBJ2-1; D may be TRBD2 (7 bases). With 1 base removed from V and 1 base from J, the gap between germline ends came to 20 bases. Germline V gene sequence: CDR1 MGHRA, CDR2 YSYEKL. This CDR3 contains 19 residues. The CDR3 region has the DNA TGCGCCAGCAGCCAAGTTGGCCGAGGGGGGGGGAGTTCCTACAATGAGCAGTTCTTC. Translation: CASSQVGRGGGSSYNEQFF.

J is TRBJ1-2 and V is TRBV6-5, with no clear D. CDR3 length equals 13 residues. CDR1 and CDR2 from the germline V gene are MNHEY and SVGAGI. Trimming removed 6 bases from V and 5 bases from J, with 13 bases in between. The CDR3 DNA reads TGTGCCAGCAGCCCCGACGGAGCTTATGGCTACACCTTC. Amino acids: CASSPDGAYGYTF.

The chain is built from TRBV5-1 and TRBJ1-4; weak D call: TRBD1 (6 bases). Trimming cost V 5 bases and J 6 bases, with 11 bases left between them. The V gene's germline CDR1 is SGHRS and CDR2 YFSETQ. CDR3 length equals 13 residues. The CDR3 spells CASRSRGHEKLFF. The DNA for the CDR3 is TGCGCCAGCAGAAGCAGGGGACATGAAAAACTGTTTTTT.

This clone was seen once. The chain joins TRBV7-9 to TRBJ1-5; maybe TRBD1 (5 bases). The CDR3 length is 14 residues. Between the trimmed V and J ends, which lost 5 bases and 5 bases, there was a span of 13 bases. Germline V lookup: CDR1 SEHNR, CDR2 FQNEAQ (reference sequence). CDR3 DNA sequence: TGTGCCAGCAGCCGGGGGGTAGTGGATCAGCCCCAGCATTTT. It codes for CASSRGVVDQPQHF.

The V call is TRBV11-2, the J call TRBJ1-1, with 10 nucleotides matching TRBD1. The CDR3 totals 15 residues. Germline V gene sequence: CDR1 SGHAT, CDR2 FQNNGV. V trimming: 5 bases; J trimming: 7 bases; junction bases outside the gene matches: 10. For the CDR3, the DNA is TGTGCCAGCAGCCCCCGGACAGGGGGTCTCCATGAAGCTTTCTTT. It specifies CASSPRTGGLHEAFF.

The gene calls are TRBV4-1 and TRBJ1-5; a possible D gene is TRBD1 (5 bases). The CDR3 loop spans 14 amino acids. Germline V lookup: CDR1 MGHRA, CDR2 YSYEKL. Trimming cost V 0 bases and J 6 bases, with 9 bases left between them. CDR3 sequence: CASSQEDRRQPQHF. The CDR3 DNA reads TGCGCCAGCAGCCAAGAAGACAGACGTCAGCCCCAGCATTTT.

The V and J genes are TRBV29-1 and TRBJ2-3, with TRBD2 as a possible D gene (6 bases). CDR1 and CDR2 (germline): SQVTM, ANQGSEA. The CDR3 is made up of 12 amino acids. Deletions cut 6 bases from V and 2 bases from J, with 9 bases between. The CDR3 is CSVRDFTDTQYF. The CDR3, as DNA: TGCAGCGTGAGGGACTTCACAGATACGCAGTATTTT.

The chain joins TRBV18 to TRBJ1-1; tentative D call: TRBD1 (5 bases). The ends were cut back, 0 bases at V and 5 bases at J, with 13 bases in the middle. The CDR3 extends over 15 amino acids. The germline V gene encodes CDR1 KGHSH and CDR2 LQKENI. The CDR3 reads CASSPPGGERTEAFF. The CDR3 nucleotides read TGTGCCAGCTCACCACCTGGGGGGGAAAGGACTGAAGCTTTCTTT.

The CDR3 loop is CASSSGTSSATNEKLFF. CDR3 DNA sequence: TGCGCCAGCAGCTCCGGGACATCCTCAGCAACTAATGAAAAACTGTTTTTT. The chain employs TRBV5-1 and TRBJ1-4; possibly TRBD1 for D (6 bases). The CDR3 has 17 residues. CDR1 and CDR2 (germline): SGHRS, YFSETQ. V was trimmed by 3 bases and J by 0 bases, leaving 15 bases between them.

There are a few counts of this clone. This chain links TRBV28 with TRBJ2-5, with 12 bases matching TRBD1. The end of the DNA aligns better with TRBJ2-7, so the J call may be wrong. Germline V gene sequence: CDR1 MDHEN, CDR2 SYDVKM. The CDR3 has 15 residues. This chain's CDR3 is CASSLHRDRGLEQYF. The DNA of the CDR3 is TGTGCCAGCAGTCTACACCGGGACAGGGGGCTCGAGCAGTACTTC.

This chain joins TRBV19 and TRBJ2-7; 9 bases are a match to TRBD1. CDR1 and CDR2 (germline): LNHDA, SQIVND (reference sequence). There are 17 residues in the CDR3. The V gene end was trimmed by 5 bases and the J gene end by 6 bases; junction bases not matched to a gene: 17. The CDR3 sequence: CASSPRTGAAYGVEQYF. The CDR3 nucleotides are TGTGCCAGTAGTCCTAGGACAGGGGCCGCGTATGGAGTCGAGCAGTACTTC.

The rearrangement uses TRBV9 and TRBJ1-6; D is possibly TRBD1 (6 bases). The CDR3 has 15 residues. Trimming removed 2 bases from V and 9 bases from J, with 15 bases in between. Germline V CDR1 and CDR2: SGDLS, YYNGEE. The chain's CDR3 is CASSVAQGRGSPLHF. In DNA, the CDR3 is TGTGCCAGCAGCGTGGCTCAGGGGAGAGGTTCACCCCTCCACTTT.

Only a few counts were recorded for this clone. The rearrangement uses TRBV7-9 and TRBJ1-1, with D maybe TRBD1 (5 bases). V was shortened by 4 bases and J by 1 base, with 10 bases between the two germline ends. The germline gives CDR1 SEHNR, CDR2 FQNEAQ (reference sequence). The CDR3 consists of 14 residues. The CDR3 DNA is TGTGCCAGCAGCTCGTGGGGGGGGAACACTGAAGCTTTCTTT. This sequence encodes CASSSWGGNTEAFF.